The clone carrying this T cell receptor beta chain turned up a few times. This sample stems from a study of blood T cell repertoires in COVID-19. Across the whole study: Spain, Italy and the United States supplied samples that represented acute and convalescent COVID-19. T cells, B-cell-depleted T cells, or PBMCs supplied cDNA or gDNA.

Germline-derived CDR1 and CDR2 are GTSNPN and SVGIG (reference sequence). V was clipped by 0 bases and J by 6 bases; unmatched bases: 4. The length of the CDR3 is 14 residues. In the source study's methods: Cell counts per sample came from amplifying reference gene primers. Libraries were prepared by immunoSEQ multiplex PCR; TCRdb keeps only in-frame clonotypes and omits some of them. The V and J calls and clone size were taken over from that table, and D and trimming were inferred from the DNA. Of about 94,000 clones in the sample, around nine tenths were seen once. The receptor's source is a woman older than 75 with acute or convalescent COVID-19. Sequenced input: peripheral blood. This chain connects TRBV30 to TRBJ2-7; TRBD1 matches at 11 bases. For the CDR3, the DNA is TGTGCCTGGAGTGTGGGACAGGGGGGGAGCGAGCAGTACTTC. Protein: CAWSVGQGGSEQYF.